This TCR beta chain was found in a study of Ad26.COV2.S vaccination and SARS-CoV-2 variants. Turning to the study itself: Intramuscular Ad26.COV2.S at 5x10^10 or 1x10^11 viral particles.

Treatment specified: 19 received Ad26.COV2.S at low or high dose, single or two shots; roughly five received placebo; per-sample allocation not given. Day 63 after the first vaccine or placebo injection was the time point for sampling. From germline, CDR1 is MDHEN and CDR2 SYDVKM. The CDR3 has 15 amino acids. V lost 6 bases and J 3 bases, leaving 17 bases between the germline ends. Points on this clone: Antigen specificity is unknown.

Sequencing used immunoSEQ multiplex PCR; TCRdb keeps in-frame clones, though not all of them. The sample lists hundreds of thousands of clones; 75% to 90% were seen once. Findings and limits, study-wide: Reported post-vaccination CD8+ and CD4+ T cell responses to spike showed substantial breadth.

Sequenced here: peripheral blood, sampled in a trial of Ad26.COV2.S vaccine versus placebo. The genes are TRBV28 and TRBJ1-2; D possibly corresponds to TRBD1 (5 bases). The sequence derives from a person between 18 and 59 years old who received the Ad26.COV2.S COVID-19 vaccine or a placebo. The CDR3: CASRIWADTDYGYTF. As DNA, the CDR3 is TGTGCCAGCAGGATTTGGGCGGACACCGACTATGGCTACACCTTC.